The 30 T cell receptor beta chains below all came from one sample that was sequenced in a study of neurological immune-mediated disorders. TCRdb re-analysed the 5' RACE reads in MiXCR, keeping a single row per CDR3 protein. The profile covers roughly 100,000 distinct CDR3 sequences, with approximately 10% appearing a single time and around 3.1% taken by the ten largest. Noted time point: longitudinal time-point 3. The sample consisted of PBMCs. The receptors derive from a female donor with HTLV-1-associated myelopathy (HAM/TSP).

This clonotype has a count of ten or more. V usage is TRBV6-1 and J usage is TRBJ2-7; perhaps D is TRBD1 or TRBD2 (5 bases each). Trimming pared 3 bases from V and 3 bases from J, leaving 12 bases between. Germline CDR1 MNHNS, CDR2 SASEGT. This CDR3 region has 14 residues. Here the CDR3 DNA reads TGTGCCAGCAGTGAGACCGGGACCGTCTACGAGCAGTACTTC. It translates to CASSETGTVYEQYF.

At least ten counts were recorded for this clonotype. This chain joins TRBV7-9 and TRBJ2-6; 10 bases are shared with TRBD1. The CDR3 runs to 18 residues. With V trimmed by 5 bases and J by 2 bases, 9 bases remained unmatched. Germline CDR1 and CDR2: SEHNR and FQNEAQ (reference sequence). The CDR3: CASSLYVGTGAGANVLTF. In DNA, the CDR3 is TGTGCCAGCAGCCTCTACGTCGGGACAGGGGCTGGGGCCAACGTCCTGACTTTC.

In this sample, this clonotype turned up many times. The chain has TRBV5-1 and TRBJ2-1, with 10 bases fitting TRBD1. V shed 2 bases, J shed 6 bases, and the junction held 5 bases outside the gene matches. The CDR3 consists of 15 residues. Germline CDR1 reads SGHRS; CDR2 reads YFSETQ. The CDR3 loop reads CASSFDGTGVNEQFF. CDR3 nucleotides: TGCGCCAGCAGCTTCGACGGGACAGGGGTCAATGAGCAGTTCTTC.

Turning to this clonotype: A read error may be the cause here, since a much bigger clone is one base away. The rearrangement uses TRBV12-3 or TRBV12-4 and TRBJ2-7, with 8 nucleotides matching TRBD2. The CDR3 totals 16 residues. CDR3 in amino acids: CASSRGGPGVSNEQYF. For the CDR3, the DNA is TGTGCCAGCAGTCGGGGGGGGCCAGGGGTCTCCAACGAGCAGTACTTC.

In this sample, this clonotype turned up many times. The CDR3 loop is CSASGTSGGTLAKNIQYF. For the CDR3, the DNA is TGCAGTGCTAGTGGGACTAGCGGGGGTACATTAGCCAAAAACATTCAGTACTTC. V and J are TRBV20-1 and TRBJ2-4, with 14 nucleotides matching TRBD2. The germline V gene encodes CDR1 DFQATT and CDR2 SNEGSKA (reference sequence). The CDR3 covers 18 residues. V shed 3 bases and J 0 bases; nucleotides not matched to a gene: 7.

In this sample, this clonotype turned up many times. This chain joins TRBV28 and TRBJ1-1; D possibly corresponds to TRBD1 (6 bases). This CDR3 spans 16 amino acids. Trimming took off 5 bases at V and 1 base at J, with 17 bases between the two ends. Germline lookup yields CDR1 MDHEN and CDR2 SYDVKM. CDR3 residues: CASSPHGGRENTEAFF. Written as DNA, the CDR3 is TGTGCCAGCAGTCCTCACGGGGGCCGGGAGAACACTGAAGCTTTCTTT.

This clonotype was counted ten times or more. The genes are TRBV11-2 and TRBJ1-2, with D possibly TRBD1 on 5 matching bases. This CDR3 region has 12 residues. Trimming took off 1 base at V and 8 bases at J, with 8 bases between the two ends. Looked up from germline, CDR1 is SGHAT and CDR2 is FQNNGV. DNA for the CDR3: TGTGCCAGCAGCTTAGCAGGGTTCGGCTACACCTTC. Amino acids: CASSLAGFGYTF.

This clonotype was seen many times. The chain links TRBV12-3 or TRBV12-4 to TRBJ2-7, with D hard to call. The V and J ends lost 1 base and 8 bases respectively, with 12 bases between them. CDR3 size: 13 residues. This CDR3 is CASSLGATAKQYF. CDR3 bases: TGTGCCAGCAGTTTAGGAGCAACAGCGAAGCAGTACTTC.

This clonotype has ten or more counts. J is TRBJ2-1 and V is TRBV5-1; the match to TRBD2 covers 9 bases. This CDR3 has 16 residues. Germline-derived CDR1 and CDR2 are SGHRS and YFSETQ. The V and J ends lost 1 base and 8 bases, in that order; junction bases with no gene match: 10. CDR3 nucleotide sequence: TGCGCCAGCAGCTTGAGTTCTGGCGGGGGGGCCTATGAGCAGTTCTTC. This codes for CASSLSSGGGAYEQFF.

The chain recombines TRBV5-1 with TRBJ2-7; 8 bases are shared with TRBD1. V lost 1 base and J lost 3; bases outside the gene matches: 6. Germline V gene data show CDR1 as SGHRS and CDR2 as YFSETQ. This CDR3 has 15 amino acids. The CDR3 loop reads CASSLSSGGYYEQYF. The CDR3 bases are TGCGCCAGCAGCTTGTCGTCAGGGGGCTACTACGAGCAGTACTTC.

This clonotype was observed at least ten times. J is TRBJ2-7 and V is TRBV18; maybe TRBD1 (6 bases). The V end was cut by 3 bases, the J end by 2 bases, with 17 bases between. The CDR3 is 16 residues long. Germline V gene sequence: CDR1 KGHSH, CDR2 LQKENI. CDR3 nucleotides: TGTGCCAGCTCACCTATACCGGGACAAGGAACCTACGAGCAGTACTTC. Its translation is CASSPIPGQGTYEQYF.

There are many counts of this clonotype. The V gene is TRBV5-1, the J gene TRBJ2-3; 9 bases map to TRBD1. V lost 2 bases and J lost 2; bases outside the gene matches: 9. Germline V CDR1 and CDR2: SGHRS, YFSETQ. The CDR3 runs 17 residues. CDR3 residues: CASSFPWTGDYTDTQYF. The CDR3 DNA reads TGCGCCAGCAGCTTTCCTTGGACAGGGGATTACACAGATACGCAGTATTTT.

J is TRBJ2-7 and V is TRBV7-2, with 7 positions matching TRBD1. The CDR3 is made up of 15 amino acids. V dropped 2 bases and J dropped 0; count of bases not matched to a gene: 4. Germline values: CDR1 SGHTA, CDR2 FQGNSA. The CDR3 coding sequence is TGTGCCAGCAGCTTATACCGGGACAGCTCCTACGAGCAGTACTTC. It yields the protein CASSLYRDSSYEQYF.

This clonotype is classed as medium-sized (0.01 to 0.1%). V usage is TRBV20-1 and J usage is TRBJ1-5; D is uncertain. CDR1 is DFQATT and CDR2 is SNEGSKA in the germline V gene (reference sequence). Between the trimmed V and J ends, which lost 6 bases and 13 bases, there was a span of 16 bases. The length of the CDR3 is 11 residues. DNA for the CDR3: TGCAGTGCCGACGATGTGGGGAGTCAGCATTTT. It yields the protein CSADDVGSQHF.

This chain connects TRBV2 to TRBJ1-6, with TRBD1 matching 7 bases. Germline CDR1 SNHLY, CDR2 FYNNEI. The CDR3 is 15 residues long. V was clipped by 6 bases and J by 7 bases; unmatched bases: 9. CDR3 coding DNA: TGTGCCAGCAGGCCCCGGGACAGCCCAAATTCACCCCTCCACTTT. This gives the protein CASRPRDSPNSPLHF.

This clonotype was observed many times. The rearrangement links TRBV20-1 to TRBJ2-3; tentative D call: TRBD1 (5 bases). Per germline, CDR1 DFQATT and CDR2 SNEGSKA (reference sequence). This CDR3 comprises 13 residues. Deletions cut 5 bases from V and 4 bases from J, with 13 bases between. Here the CDR3 DNA reads TGCAGTGCTGCAGGGAAAGTGTCAGATACGCAGTATTTT. Translation gives CSAAGKVSDTQYF.

This clonotype was observed a handful of times. CDR3 DNA: TGTGCCAGCAGCTTAGGCCCAGGCTCCTACGAGCAGTACTTC. It encodes CASSLGPGSYEQYF. The genes are TRBV7-6 and TRBJ2-7; no clear D. This CDR3 contains 14 residues. The V and J ends lost 1 base and 0 bases respectively, with 7 bases between them. Germline-derived CDR1 and CDR2 are SGHVS and FNYEAQ.

In its sample, this clonotype was seen many times. The J gene is TRBJ2-3, the V gene TRBV5-5; 8 bases are shared with TRBD1. V trimming: 3 bases; J trimming: 4 bases; junction bases outside the gene matches: 7. The CDR3 is 15 amino acids. Germline V gene lookup returns CDR1 SGHKS and CDR2 YYEKEE (reference sequence). The CDR3 spells CASSWTGTSADTQYF. CDR3 DNA sequence: TGTGCCAGCAGCTGGACAGGGACCTCGGCAGATACGCAGTATTTT.

This clonotype was picked up many times. The rearrangement joins TRBV5-1 to TRBJ2-1, with D possibly being TRBD1 (6 bases). Germline V CDR1 and CDR2: SGHRS, YFSETQ. The CDR3 consists of 15 residues. The germline V and J ends were trimmed by 6 bases and 0 bases, with 13 bases remaining between them. The CDR3 is CASIPDRSSYNEQFF. The CDR3 nucleotides read TGCGCCAGCATCCCGGACAGAAGCTCCTACAATGAGCAGTTCTTC.

Ten or more counts support this clonotype. This sequence joins TRBV20-1 and TRBJ1-2; D is ambiguous. Looked up from germline, CDR1 is DFQATT and CDR2 is SNEGSKA (reference sequence). The V gene lost 0 bases and the J gene lost 3 bases, with 14 bases spanning the gap. The CDR3 covers 15 residues. The CDR3: CSARDFSGDDYGYTF. The CDR3 region has the DNA TGCAGTGCTAGAGATTTTTCAGGCGACGACTATGGCTACACCTTC.

This clonotype was observed many times. This chain links TRBV6-1 with TRBJ1-6, with unresolved D. The CDR3 is 13 amino acids. V shed 8 bases and J shed 10 bases, with 15 bases lying between them. Germline assignment: CDR1 MNHNS and CDR2 SASEGT. The CDR3 reads CASATDGGSPLHF. Written as DNA, the CDR3 is TGTGCCAGCGCGACGGACGGAGGATCACCCCTCCACTTT.

This clonotype showed up many times. The chain combines TRBV20-1 with TRBJ2-3, with D possibly matching TRBD1 (5 bases). Trimming shortened V by 6 bases and J by 4 bases, and 23 bases separated the two germline ends. CDR3 length equals 16 residues. Germline lookup yields CDR1 DFQATT and CDR2 SNEGSKA (reference sequence). The CDR3 sequence: CSAGRGLVMTPDTQYF. The CDR3 nucleotides are TGCAGTGCCGGAAGGGGCCTAGTGATGACGCCAGATACGCAGTATTTT.

This clonotype was detected ten times or more. CDR3 DNA sequence: TGCGCCAGCTTCCCAGGGACCACCGGGGAGCTGTTTTTT. This sequence encodes CASFPGTTGELFF. This chain joins TRBV5-1 and TRBJ2-2; D tentatively fits TRBD1 or TRBD2 (5 bases each). Germline V CDR1 and CDR2: SGHRS, YFSETQ. Between the trimmed V and J ends, which lost 7 bases and 4 bases, there was a span of 11 bases. The CDR3 has 13 residues.

In this sample, this clonotype turned up many times. The V call is TRBV6-6, the J call TRBJ2-1; TRBD1 is a possible D gene (6 bases). V was pared by 5 bases and J by 0 bases, with 17 bases between. The length of the CDR3 is 17 residues. Germline CDR1 and CDR2: MNHNY and SVGAGI (reference sequence). CDR3 nucleotide sequence: TGTGCCAGCAGTGACAGGACTCGCCTTAGCTCCTACAATGAGCAGTTCTTC. As protein: CASSDRTRLSSYNEQFF.

This clonotype came up many times. The chain links TRBV2 to TRBJ2-3; D possibly corresponds to TRBD1 (6 bases). Germline V lookup: CDR1 SNHLY, CDR2 FYNNEI. This CDR3 is built from 13 residues. V lost 7 bases, J lost 7 bases, and 15 bases lay in between. The CDR3 sequence: CASKRTEYNTQYF. CDR3 in DNA: TGTGCCAGCAAAAGGACAGAGTATAATACGCAGTATTTT.

This clonotype was seen many times. The rearrangement links TRBV12-3 or TRBV12-4 to TRBJ2-3; 7 positions agree with TRBD2. V lost 5 bases, J lost 9 bases, and 11 bases stayed unmatched. CDR3 length: 14 residues. CDR3: CASSPNRLARTQYF. In nucleotides, the CDR3 is TGTGCCAGCAGTCCGAATAGACTAGCTCGGACGCAGTATTTT.

In its sample, this clonotype was seen many times. V is TRBV6-1 and J is TRBJ2-2, with 10 bases identical to TRBD1. The CDR3 is 14 residues long. Per the germline V gene, CDR1 is MNHNS and CDR2 is SASEGT. Trimming took 10 bases from V and 4 from J; bases not matched to a gene: 6. The CDR3 spells CAMRQGAGTGELFF. The CDR3 DNA reads as TGTGCCATGCGACAGGGGGCGGGCACCGGGGAGCTGTTTTTT.

In this sample, this clonotype turned up a few times. The V gene is TRBV7-9, the J gene TRBJ2-5; tentatively, D is TRBD1 or TRBD2 (5 bases each). The germline V gene encodes CDR1 SEHNR and CDR2 FQNEAQ (reference sequence). The ends were cut back, 8 bases at V and 2 bases at J, with 15 bases in the middle. This CDR3 spans 14 amino acids. CDR3 region: CASSGRETQETQYF. For the CDR3, the DNA is TGTGCCAGCTCAGGCAGGGAGACGCAAGAGACCCAGTACTTC.

This clonotype appeared many times. The chain couples TRBV27 to TRBJ2-7; D is uncertain. The CDR3 length is 16 residues. V lost 6 bases and J 2 bases, leaving 20 bases between the germline ends. Per germline, CDR1 MNHEY and CDR2 SMNVEV (reference sequence). The CDR3 loop is CASSISGTFRTYEQYF. CDR3 DNA sequence: TGTGCCAGCAGCATATCAGGAACCTTCAGAACCTACGAGCAGTACTTC.

This clonotype was seen more than once but under ten times. The V gene is TRBV7-8, the J gene TRBJ1-5, with TRBD1 identical over 10 bases. This CDR3 region has 18 residues. V gave up 5 bases and J gave up 3 bases; unmatched junction bases: 13. CDR1 SGHVS and CDR2 FQNEAQ come from the germline V gene. The CDR3 region has the DNA TGTGCCAGCAGCCCGCGGGCGGGACAGGGGAGTTACAATCAGCCCCAGCATTTT. Protein: CASSPRAGQGSYNQPQHF. Combining the CDR3 with reference TRBV7-8 and TRBJ1-5 gives the whole variable domain GAGVSQSPRYKVAKRGQDVALRCDPISGHVSLFWYQQALGQGPEFLTYFQNEAQLDKSGLPSDRFFAERPEGSVSTLKIQRTQQEDSAVYLCASSPRAGQGSYNQPQHFGDGTRLSIL.